The T cell receptor beta chain under discussion was sequenced for a study of CD8 T cells in Susac syndrome. With random hexamers, reverse transcription was performed on about 0.5 to 1 ug of RNA. TCR beta CDR3 was amplified by immunoSEQ multiplex PCR. This amplification extended across 54 Vbeta and 13 Jbeta segments. A single record per CDR3 protein comes from TCRdb applying MiXCR to the immunoSEQ multiplex PCR reads. Of under 300,000 distinct CDR3 sequences in the sample, roughly 95% are singletons; the top ten hold around 0.093%. CD8+ and CD4+ T cells from blood underwent TCR beta sequencing, which was carried out in a high-throughput format. The TCR was taken from a human donor with Susac syndrome. The sample comprised CD4+ T cells from PBMCs.

CDR3: CASSHLDREAFF. CDR3 sequence (DNA): TGTGCCAGCAGCCACCTAGACAGAGAAGCTTTCTTT. The chain uses TRBV7-9 and TRBJ1-1, with a tentative D call TRBD1 (5 bases). CDR1 and CDR2 from the germline V gene are SEHNR and FQNEAQ (reference sequence). Trimming pared 5 bases from V and 8 bases from J, leaving 12 bases between. The CDR3 loop spans 12 amino acids. The variable domain in full, completed from reference TRBV7-9 and TRBJ1-1, reads DTGVSQNPRHKITKRGQNVTFRCDPISEHNRLYWYRQTLGQGPEFLTYFQNEAQLEKSRLLSDRFSAERPKGSFSTLEIQRTEQGDSAMYLCASSHLDREAFFGQGTRLTVV.